The 3 T cell receptor beta chains listed next were all sequenced from one sample in a study of regulatory T cells in long-lasting Graves disease. CDR3 regions were amplified by Arm-PCR using iRepertoire HTBI primers to build TCR beta libraries. TCRdb processed the multiplex PCR reads anew with MiXCR; each CDR3 protein has one entry. The sample yields roughly 400,000 distinct CDR3 sequences, over 15% seen once. The time point denotes: newly diagnosed GD, antithyroid drugs for less than 3 months. The TCR library was made from RNA extracted from PBMCs. These records were also assigned to another study, of T cells in Graves' hyperthyroidism and ophthalmopathy.

Source: peripheral blood mononuclear cells (PBMCs), taken at new diagnosis, from a patient treated with antithyroid drugs. These receptor sequences come from a woman in her late teens or twenties with Graves disease.

The gene calls are TRBV20-1 and TRBJ1-3; D possibly corresponds to TRBD1 (6 bases). Per germline, CDR1 DFQATT and CDR2 SNEGSKA (reference sequence). Trimming took off 5 bases at V and 1 base at J, with 12 bases between the two ends. The CDR3 loop spans 14 amino acids. This CDR3 reads CSAENRESGNTIYF. The CDR3, as DNA: TGCAGTGCTGAGAACAGGGAATCTGGAAACACCATATATTTT.

At least ten counts were recorded for this clonotype. This chain joins TRBV29-1 and TRBJ2-5, with D perhaps TRBD1 (5 bases). Per the germline V gene, CDR1 is SQVTM and CDR2 is ANQGSEA. With 3 bases removed from V and 5 bases from J, the gap between germline ends came to 13 bases. The CDR3 has 13 amino acids. The DNA for the CDR3 is TGCAGCGTTGATTTTCAGGGTTTGGAGACCCAGTACTTC. Protein product: CSVDFQGLETQYF.

In its sample, this clonotype was seen many times. This sequence joins TRBV5-1 and TRBJ1-1; TRBD1 matches at 7 bases. This CDR3 is 16 amino acids long. Germline V gene data show CDR1 as SGHRS and CDR2 as YFSETQ. The V gene end was trimmed by 2 bases and the J gene end by 0 bases; junction bases not matched to a gene: 7. CDR3 DNA: TGCGCCAGCAGCTTATTCTCAGGGGGAGTGAACACTGAAGCTTTCTTT. Translated: CASSLFSGGVNTEAFF.